Presented here are 23 T cell receptor beta chains from one specimen sequenced in a study of cytomegalovirus exposure and HLA in healthy donors. 60 Vbeta and 13 Jbeta primers were used in PCR. Clones were read by immunoSEQ multiplex PCR, and TCRdb kept only the in-frame ones, dropping some. Of 150,000 to 200,000 clones listed, 85% are singletons. The sample consisted of PBMCs. All receptors derive from a woman aged 50 to 60 in good health and CMV-seronegative.

The chain carries TRBV5-4 and TRBJ2-7, with 7 bases aligning to TRBD1. Germline assignment: CDR1 SGHNT and CDR2 YYREEE (reference sequence). V lost 3 bases to trimming and J lost 6 bases; unmatched junction nucleotides: 9. This CDR3 spans 14 amino acids. The CDR3 nucleotides are TGTGCCAGCAGCTGGGGACAAGGGGGCCCCGAGCAGTACTTC. It is translated as CASSWGQGGPEQYF. Drawing the rest from reference TRBV5-4 and TRBJ2-7, the complete variable domain is ETGVTQSPTHLIKTRGQQVTLRCSSQSGHNTVSWYQQALGQGPQFIFQYYREEENGRGNFPPRFSGLQFPNYSSELNVNALELDDSALYLCASSWGQGGPEQYFGPGTRLTVT.

The gene calls are TRBV14 and TRBJ2-7, with no clear D. Germline V CDR1 and CDR2: SGHDN, FVKESK. CDR3 length equals 14 residues. V shed 2 bases and J shed 0 bases, with 8 bases lying between them. In DNA form, the CDR3 reads TGTGCCAGCAGCCAATGGGCAGGCTCCTACGAGCAGTACTTC. It translates to CASSQWAGSYEQYF.

This chain connects TRBV6-6 to TRBJ2-7, with 12 bases identical to TRBD2. V lost 6 bases to trimming and J lost 6 bases; unmatched junction nucleotides: 6. The V gene's germline CDR1 is MNHNY and CDR2 SVGAGI (reference sequence). This CDR3 contains 14 residues. The DNA for the CDR3 is TGTGCCAGCAGCCGACTAGCGGGAGACACCGAGCAGTACTTC. Translated: CASSRLAGDTEQYF.

This clone was seen a handful of times. The V and J genes are TRBV28 and TRBJ2-3; 12 bases fit TRBD2. Per the germline V gene, CDR1 is MDHEN and CDR2 is SYDVKM. The CDR3 totals 16 residues. J lost 5 bases, V lost 4 bases, and 7 bases had no gene match. CDR3 sequence (DNA): TGTGCCAGCAGTTCCCTAGCGGGAGGGCCCCAAGATACGCAGTATTTT. It encodes CASSSLAGGPQDTQYF.

The chain is built from TRBV5-6 and TRBJ2-4; D is perhaps TRBD2 (7 bases). The V end lost 2 bases, the J end lost 1 base, and 16 bases lay between the germline ends. The CDR3 extends over 17 amino acids. Germline CDR1 and CDR2: SGHDT and YYEEEE. The CDR3 sequence: CASSFGGGQNAKNIQYF. CDR3 DNA: TGTGCCAGCAGCTTTGGGGGGGGGCAGAATGCCAAAAACATTCAGTACTTC.

V is TRBV2 and J is TRBJ1-4, with TRBD1 identical over 9 bases. Germline V gene lookup returns CDR1 SNHLY and CDR2 FYNNEI. The CDR3 runs to 15 residues. J lost 3 bases, V lost 6 bases, and 5 bases had no gene match. The CDR3 loop is CASRTGQGANEKLFF. The CDR3, as DNA: TGTGCCAGCAGGACGGGACAGGGCGCTAATGAAAAACTGTTTTTT.

This clone was counted only a few times. V and J are TRBV13 and TRBJ2-3; D is unclear. From germline, CDR1 is PRHDT and CDR2 FYEKMQ (reference sequence). This CDR3 has 14 amino acids. V lost 2 bases to trimming and J lost 0 bases, with 6 bases between them. DNA of the CDR3: TGTGCCAGCAGCTTAACCGGGAGCACAGATACGCAGTATTTT. Translating gives CASSLTGSTDTQYF.

The chain has TRBV5-1 and TRBJ2-5, with D possibly matching TRBD1 (6 bases). Germline-derived CDR1 and CDR2 are SGHRS and YFSETQ. The CDR3 covers 15 residues. Between the trimmed V and J ends, which lost 3 bases and 4 bases, there was a span of 16 bases. The CDR3 DNA sequence: TGCGCCAGCAGCTCTGCTGAGGGGGTGGGAGAGACCCAGTACTTC. Protein: CASSSAEGVGETQYF. The full variable domain, in which reference TRBV5-1 and TRBJ2-5 provide the parts outside the CDR3, is KAGVTQTPRYLIKTRGQQVTLSCSPISGHRSVSWYQQTPGQGLQFLFEYFSETQRNKGNFPGRFSGRQFSNSRSEMNVSTLELGDSALYLCASSSAEGVGETQYFGPGTRLLVL.

This clone occurred once. The V and J genes are TRBV7-9 and TRBJ2-7; 8 bases are a match to TRBD1. Germline assignment: CDR1 SEHNR and CDR2 FQNEAQ (reference sequence). V trimming: 4 bases; J trimming: 5 bases; junction bases outside the gene matches: 13. The CDR3 is made up of 16 amino acids. The DNA for the CDR3 is TGTGCCAGCAGCTCATCCAGGGGGCTTTCAATCAACGAGCAGTACTTC. Translated, it gives CASSSSRGLSINEQYF.

The gene calls are TRBV6-5 and TRBJ2-1; no clear D gene. CDR1 and CDR2 from the germline V gene are MNHEY and SVGAGI. The CDR3 is 15 amino acids. V lost 2 bases and J lost 0, with 8 bases in between. The CDR3 DNA is TGTGCCAGCAGTTACAAGAAGAGCTCCTACAATGAGCAGTTCTTC. Protein: CASSYKKSSYNEQFF.

This clone has a handful of counts. The chain uses TRBV5-1 and TRBJ2-5; 9 nucleotides agree with TRBD1. The assigned J gene may be wrong: the sequence end matches TRBJ2-7 better. The CDR3 runs to 13 residues. Germline loops: CDR1 SGHRS, CDR2 YFSETQ. The CDR3 protein is CASSWGQGAEQYF. For the CDR3, the DNA is TGCGCCAGCAGCTGGGGACAGGGAGCCGAGCAGTACTTC.

This chain joins TRBV5-6 and TRBJ2-1; no clear D. CDR1 and CDR2 from the germline V gene are SGHDT and YYEEEE. This CDR3 has 13 residues. Trimming pared 4 bases from V and 7 bases from J, leaving 12 bases between. CDR3 residues: CASSALIRNEQFF. CDR3 nucleotide sequence: TGTGCCAGCAGCGCTCTAATCCGGAATGAGCAGTTCTTC.

V gene TRBV27 combines with J gene TRBJ2-1; 13 nucleotides line up with TRBD2. V lost 0 bases, J lost 6 bases, and 5 bases stayed unmatched. The CDR3 spans 17 residues. The germline V gene encodes CDR1 MNHEY and CDR2 SMNVEV (reference sequence). The CDR3 region has the DNA TGTGCCAGCAGTTTATCGCAACTAGCGGGAGGGATCAATGAGCAGTTCTTC. Protein product: CASSLSQLAGGINEQFF.

This sequence joins TRBV2 and TRBJ1-1, with TRBD1 as a possible D gene (5 bases). Trimming cost V 4 bases and J 1 base, with 7 bases left between them. Germline V gene lookup returns CDR1 SNHLY and CDR2 FYNNEI. This CDR3 comprises 13 residues. In DNA form, the CDR3 reads TGTGCCAGCAGTGCACAGGCGAACACTGAAGCTTTCTTT. This encodes CASSAQANTEAFF.

The V gene is TRBV28, the J gene TRBJ2-1, with 12 bases fitting TRBD2. The germline CDR1 and CDR2 sequences are MDHEN and SYDVKM. V shed 4 bases, J shed 9 bases, and the junction held 10 bases outside the gene matches. The CDR3 loop spans 16 amino acids. The CDR3 is CASSSPGLAGPGEQFF. The CDR3 region has the DNA TGTGCCAGCAGTTCGCCGGGACTAGCGGGTCCGGGTGAGCAGTTCTTC.

This chain joins TRBV29-1 and TRBJ2-5; the D gene is possibly TRBD1 (6 bases). Germline loops: CDR1 SQVTM, CDR2 ANQGSEA. V lost 6 bases to trimming and J lost 1 base, with 12 bases between them. The CDR3 has 13 residues. CDR3 bases: TGCAGCGTCGTTAGGACAGCCCAAGAGACCCAGTACTTC. Translated, it gives CSVVRTAQETQYF.

V and J are TRBV27 and TRBJ2-1, with 11 bases matching TRBD1. V trimming: 5 bases; J trimming: 2 bases; junction bases outside the gene matches: 11. The germline gives CDR1 MNHEY, CDR2 SMNVEV (reference sequence). The CDR3 extends over 18 amino acids. The CDR3 sequence is CASSLRTGGDPTYNEQFF. The CDR3 coding sequence is TGTGCCAGCAGTCTCAGGACAGGGGGCGACCCTACCTACAATGAGCAGTTCTTC.

This clone was found once. At one end the junction does not follow the germline gene, possibly because of a read error. CDR3 sequence: CAGSLGLAGLADTQYF. The CDR3 coding sequence is TGCGCCGGCAGCTTGGGACTAGCGGGTTTAGCGGATACGCAGTATTTT. The J gene is TRBJ2-3, the V gene TRBV5-1; 12 bases line up with TRBD2. CDR3 length equals 16 residues. Germline V CDR1 and CDR2: SGHRS, YFSETQ.

The rearrangement joins TRBV7-2 to TRBJ2-1; 8 nucleotides line up with TRBD1. The V and J ends lost 4 bases and 1 base, in that order; junction bases with no gene match: 12. The germline V gene has CDR1 SGHTA and CDR2 FQGNSA. The CDR3 consists of 18 residues. CDR3 nucleotide sequence: TGTGCCAGCAGCTCAGACAGGGGTGCAGAGGTATCCTACAATGAGCAGTTCTTC. As protein: CASSSDRGAEVSYNEQFF.

Remarks on this clone: The same CDR3 can be traced to other DNA sequences in this sample. V and J are TRBV28 and TRBJ1-2, with 8 bases matching TRBD1. CDR3 size: 13 residues. The V segment lost 6 bases and the J segment 8 bases; nucleotides outside the gene matches: 8. CDR1 and CDR2 from the germline V gene are MDHEN and SYDVKM. The CDR3 is CASSRDRIGGYTF. The DNA of the CDR3 is TGTGCCAGCAGCCGGGACAGGATTGGGGGCTACACCTTC.

This chain links TRBV6-6 with TRBJ2-5, with a weak D call TRBD1 (5 bases). The CDR3 runs 16 residues. Trimming left V 5 bases short and J 1 base short, with 17 bases between. Germline loops: CDR1 MNHNY, CDR2 SVGAGI (reference sequence). The CDR3 sequence is CASSPQDGQFQETQYF. The CDR3 DNA follows: TGTGCCAGCAGTCCCCAGGACGGACAATTCCAAGAGACCCAGTACTTC.

The V call is TRBV5-1, the J call TRBJ2-1, with 11 bases identical to TRBD2. The germline V gene encodes CDR1 SGHRS and CDR2 YFSETQ. With 4 bases clipped from V and 6 bases from J, the junction kept 6 bases outside the gene matches. The CDR3 length is 15 residues. CDR3 region: CASSVTSGSINEQFF. CDR3 bases: TGCGCCAGCAGCGTAACTAGCGGGAGTATCAATGAGCAGTTCTTC.

With respect to this clone: At one of its ends the junction is not consistent with the germline gene, which may arise from a read error. The genes are TRBV7-9 and TRBJ2-2; D gene ambiguous. CDR1 and CDR2 (germline): SEHNR, FQNEAQ (reference sequence). The CDR3 is 12 residues long. The DNA of the CDR3 is TGTTCCAGCAGCCCCTACACCGGGGAGCTGTTTTTT. This codes for CSSSPYTGELFF.